The clone carrying this T cell receptor (beta chain) has only a few counts. Trimming left V 2 bases short and J 4 bases short, with 8 bases between. This CDR3 is built from 13 residues. CDR1 SGHTA and CDR2 FQGNSA come from the germline V gene. The record originates from a study of PD-L1 blockade in urothelial cancer. Study-level information: Researchers looked at the blood 3 weeks (second dose) and 6 weeks after treatment began.

Noted time point: pretreatment peripheral blood. The repertoire was sequenced with immunoSEQ multiplex PCR; TCRdb's copy has only in-frame clones and lacks some. Among fewer than 65,000 clones listed, about 83% were seen once. This rearrangement joins TRBV7-2 to TRBJ1-2; D perhaps matches TRBD1 (5 bases). The sample here was PBMCs, taken around atezolizumab (anti-PD-L1) treatment. The TCR sequence derives from a woman aged 60-75 years with urothelial cancer. CDR3 DNA: TGTGCCAGCAGCTTAAGTGGGGCCTATGGCTACACCTTC. Translating gives CASSLSGAYGYTF.